This T cell receptor beta chain was identified in a study of cytomegalovirus exposure and HLA in healthy donors. Study results and caveats: TCR beta sequences reportedly predicted the HLA-A and HLA-B alleles of most subjects accurately. The study flagged approximately 180 TCR beta chains as cytomegalovirus-associated.

Comment on this clone: Its specificity is unknown.

The study ran its PCR with 60 Vbeta and 13 Jbeta primers. The protocol was immunoSEQ multiplex PCR, while the TCRdb copy is restricted to in-frame clones and leaves out a portion. The data hold some 120,000 clones, with 65% to 90% observed a single time. This clonotype originated in a male donor in good health and CMV-seropositive. The sequenced material came from PBMCs.

CDR3 in amino acids: CASSVSRTGESGANVLTF. CDR3 in DNA: TGTGCCAGCAGCGTATCAAGGACAGGGGAGTCTGGGGCCAACGTCCTGACTTTC. The V gene is TRBV9, the J gene TRBJ2-6; 9 bases are a match to TRBD1. Unmatched junction bases numbered 6, after V lost 1 base and J lost 1 base. The CDR3 contains 18 residues. The germline V gene has CDR1 SGDLS and CDR2 YYNGEE.